This T cell receptor beta chain was recovered during a study of cytomegalovirus exposure and HLA in healthy donors. For the study at large: An early data release held tens of millions of unique TCRs from HLA-typed donors. Study results and limitations: HLA restriction was apparent for most CMV-associated TCR beta chains in a later analysis.

A note on this clone: Its specificity is unknown.

It was with 60 Vbeta and 13 Jbeta primers that the PCR ran. Sequencing used immunoSEQ multiplex PCR; TCRdb keeps in-frame clones, though not all of them. Here the sample spans 180,000 or so clones, more than 65% being singletons. The CDR3 length is 12 residues. V lost 7 bases, J lost 7 bases, and 13 bases lay in between. Germline V gene data show CDR1 as MDHEN and CDR2 as SYDVKM. This clonotype was sampled from a woman aged 25 to 45 in good health and CMV-seropositive. V usage is TRBV28 and J usage is TRBJ1-2; D perhaps matches TRBD1 (5 bases). The sequencing sample was made of PBMCs. CDR3 in amino acids: CASNLGGAGYTF. CDR3 sequence (DNA): TGTGCCAGCAATCTGGGAGGGGCTGGCTACACCTTC.